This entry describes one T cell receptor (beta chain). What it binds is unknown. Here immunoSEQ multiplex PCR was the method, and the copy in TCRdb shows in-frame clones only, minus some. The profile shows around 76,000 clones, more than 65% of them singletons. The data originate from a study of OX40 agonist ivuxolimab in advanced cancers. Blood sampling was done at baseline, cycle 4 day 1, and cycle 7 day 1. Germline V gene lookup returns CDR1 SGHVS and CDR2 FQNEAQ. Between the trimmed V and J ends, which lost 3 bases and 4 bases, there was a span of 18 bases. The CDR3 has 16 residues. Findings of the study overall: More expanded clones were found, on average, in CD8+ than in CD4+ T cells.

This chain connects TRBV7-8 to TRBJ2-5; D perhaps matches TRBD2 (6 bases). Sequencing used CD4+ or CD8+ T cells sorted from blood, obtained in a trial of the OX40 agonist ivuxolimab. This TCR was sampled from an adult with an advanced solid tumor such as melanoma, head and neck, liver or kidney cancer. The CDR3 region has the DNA TGTGCCAGCAGCTTCTGGATGGAGCCCGGGGGAGAGACCCAGTACTTC. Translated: CASSFWMEPGGETQYF.